This T cell receptor beta chain was recorded in a study of vaccination and CD4 T cells after COVID-19. The CDR3 is 12 amino acids. V was clipped by 2 bases and J by 3 bases, with 4 bases between them. Cultured CD4+ T cell DNA was sequenced using the Oncomine TCR Beta short-read assay. One entry per CDR3 protein, called by TCRdb with MiXCR from the PCR reads. The data hold under 15,000 distinct CDR3 sequences, with roughly 52% observed a single time. Treatment specified: approximately 9-day PBMC culture with coronavirus spike peptide pools or control peptides (ViraFEST assay). Peptide-pool expansion of antigen-specific T cells preceded TCR sequencing in ViraFEST. Points on this clonotype: Its antigen is not known.

The sequencing input was CD4+ T cells from blood, cultured in vitro. The source is a human donor who had recovered from COVID-19. The genes are TRBV12-3 or TRBV12-4 and TRBJ1-1; D is uncertain. This CDR3 reads CASSLYDTEAFF. For the CDR3, the DNA is TGTGCCAGCAGTTTATACGACACTGAAGCTTTCTTT.